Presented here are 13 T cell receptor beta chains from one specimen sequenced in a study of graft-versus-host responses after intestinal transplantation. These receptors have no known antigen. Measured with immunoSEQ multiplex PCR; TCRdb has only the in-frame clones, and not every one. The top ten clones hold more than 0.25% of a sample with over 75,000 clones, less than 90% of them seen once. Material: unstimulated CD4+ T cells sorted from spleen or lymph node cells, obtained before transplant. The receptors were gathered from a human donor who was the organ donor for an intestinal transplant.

The CDR3 DNA sequence: TGTGCCACCAGCAGACAATTCAGGACAGCGCGAGGGGTTAATCAGCCCCAGCATTTT. It codes for CATSRQFRTARGVNQPQHF. J is TRBJ1-5 and V is TRBV15; weak D call: TRBD1 (6 bases). The CDR3 sequence is 19 residues long. The germline V and J ends were trimmed by 2 bases and 4 bases, with 24 bases remaining between them. Germline V gene data show CDR1 as LNHNV and CDR2 as YYDKDF (reference sequence).

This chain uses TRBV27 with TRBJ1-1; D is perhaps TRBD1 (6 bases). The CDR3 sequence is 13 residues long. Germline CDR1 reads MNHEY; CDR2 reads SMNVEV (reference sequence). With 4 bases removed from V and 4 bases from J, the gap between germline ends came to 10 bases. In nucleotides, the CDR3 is TGTGCCAGCAGTTGGGACATTGGCACTGAAGCTTTCTTT. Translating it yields CASSWDIGTEAFF.

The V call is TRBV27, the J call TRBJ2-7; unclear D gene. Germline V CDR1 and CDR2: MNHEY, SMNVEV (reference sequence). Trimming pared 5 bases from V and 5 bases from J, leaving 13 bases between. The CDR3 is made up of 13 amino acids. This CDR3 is CASSPPRGHEQYF. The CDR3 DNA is TGTGCCAGCAGTCCCCCTAGAGGTCACGAGCAGTACTTC.

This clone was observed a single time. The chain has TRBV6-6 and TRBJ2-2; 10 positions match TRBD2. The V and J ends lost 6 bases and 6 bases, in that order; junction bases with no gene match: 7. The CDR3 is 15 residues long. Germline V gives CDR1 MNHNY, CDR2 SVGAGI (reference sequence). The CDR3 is CASRMASGSAGELFF. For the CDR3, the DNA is TGTGCCAGCAGGATGGCTAGCGGGAGTGCCGGGGAGCTGTTTTTT.

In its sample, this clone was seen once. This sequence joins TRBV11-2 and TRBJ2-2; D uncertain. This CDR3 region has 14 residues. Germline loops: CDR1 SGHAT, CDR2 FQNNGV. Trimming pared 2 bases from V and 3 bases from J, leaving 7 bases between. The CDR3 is CASSLFRYTGELFF. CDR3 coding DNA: TGTGCCAGCAGCTTATTTCGTTACACCGGGGAGCTGTTTTTT.

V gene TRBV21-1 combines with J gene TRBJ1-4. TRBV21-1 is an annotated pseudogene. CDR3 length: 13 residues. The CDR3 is CASRGTGDEKLFF. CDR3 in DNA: TGTGCCAGCAGAGGGACGGGGGATGAAAAACTGTTTTTT.

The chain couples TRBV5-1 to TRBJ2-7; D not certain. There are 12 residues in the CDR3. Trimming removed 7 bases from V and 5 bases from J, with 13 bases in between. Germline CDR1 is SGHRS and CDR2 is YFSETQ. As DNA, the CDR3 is TGCGCCAGCCACCGGAGTGCCGACGAGCAGTACTTC. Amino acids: CASHRSADEQYF.

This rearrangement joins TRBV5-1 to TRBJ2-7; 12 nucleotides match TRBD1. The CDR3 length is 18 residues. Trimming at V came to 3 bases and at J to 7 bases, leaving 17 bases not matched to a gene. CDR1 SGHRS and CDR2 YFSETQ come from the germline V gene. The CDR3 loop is CASSSGASGQGALEEQYF. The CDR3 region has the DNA TGCGCCAGCAGCTCGGGAGCTTCGGGACAGGGGGCTCTGGAGGAGCAGTACTTC.

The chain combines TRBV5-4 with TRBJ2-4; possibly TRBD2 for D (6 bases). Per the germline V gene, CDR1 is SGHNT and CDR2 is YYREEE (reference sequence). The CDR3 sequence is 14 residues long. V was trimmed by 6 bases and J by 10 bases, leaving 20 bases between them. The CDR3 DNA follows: TGTGCCAGCACCCCCTCCGGGACCGCGGGGATTCAGTACTTC. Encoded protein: CASTPSGTAGIQYF.

The CDR3, as DNA: TGTGCCACCGGACGATACAGGGGACCTAATGAAAAACTGTTTTTT. Its protein is CATGRYRGPNEKLFF. This chain joins TRBV6-1 and TRBJ1-4; 7 bases align to TRBD1. CDR1 is MNHNS, CDR2 SASEGT, per germline. CDR3 size: 15 residues. With V trimmed by 10 bases and J by 3 bases, 11 bases remained unmatched.

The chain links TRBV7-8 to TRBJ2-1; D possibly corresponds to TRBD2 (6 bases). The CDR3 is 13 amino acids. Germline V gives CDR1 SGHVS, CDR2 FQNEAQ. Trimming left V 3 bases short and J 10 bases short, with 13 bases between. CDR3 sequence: CASSFRRDGEQFF. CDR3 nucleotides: TGTGCCAGCAGCTTTCGGAGGGACGGGGAGCAGTTCTTC.

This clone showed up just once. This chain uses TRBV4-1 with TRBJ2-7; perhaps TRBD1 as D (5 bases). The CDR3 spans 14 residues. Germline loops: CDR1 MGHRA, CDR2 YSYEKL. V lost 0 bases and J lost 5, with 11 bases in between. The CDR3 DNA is TGCGCCAGCAGCCAAGATCGACAGTACCACGAGCAGTACTTC. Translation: CASSQDRQYHEQYF.

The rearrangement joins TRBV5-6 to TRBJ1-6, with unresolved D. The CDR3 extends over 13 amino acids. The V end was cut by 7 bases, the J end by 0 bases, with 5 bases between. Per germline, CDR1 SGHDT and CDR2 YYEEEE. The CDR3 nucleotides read TGTGCCAGCTCCAGCTCCTATAATTCACCCCTCCACTTT. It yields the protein CASSSSYNSPLHF.